The next 21 T cell receptor beta chains were all read from a single sample in a study of T cell responses to AZD1222 COVID-19 vaccine. Clones were read by immunoSEQ multiplex PCR, and TCRdb kept only the in-frame ones, dropping some. The sample yields about 110,000 clones, 92% seen once. The source was peripheral blood, collected 28 days after the second AZD1222 dose. The receptors here all came from an adult who received the AZD1222 COVID-19 vaccine.

V and J are TRBV5-6 and TRBJ1-3; D is perhaps TRBD1 (5 bases). In germline, CDR1 is SGHDT, CDR2 YYEEEE. The CDR3 extends over 15 amino acids. Trimming took 2 bases from V and 0 from J, leaving 9 bases between them. The CDR3 protein is CASSFQGFSGNTIYF. In DNA, the CDR3 is TGTGCCAGCAGCTTTCAGGGTTTCTCTGGAAACACCATATATTTT.

The V gene is TRBV28, the J gene TRBJ1-5; D possibly corresponds to TRBD1 (6 bases). This CDR3 contains 15 residues. Germline values: CDR1 MDHEN, CDR2 SYDVKM. Trimming removed 3 bases from V and 4 bases from J, with 13 bases in between. Here the CDR3 reads CASSFGGQLNQPQHF. In DNA form, the CDR3 reads TGTGCCAGCAGTTTTGGAGGACAGCTTAATCAGCCCCAGCATTTT. Variable domain in full (rest from reference TRBV28 and TRBJ1-5): DVKVTQSSRYLVKRTGEKVFLECVQDMDHENMFWYRQDPGLGLRLIYFSYDVKMKEKGDIPEGYSVSREKKERFSLILESASTNQTSMYLCASSFGGQLNQPQHFGDGTRLSIL.

V usage is TRBV4-3 and J usage is TRBJ1-2; D gene unclear. V was clipped by 0 bases and J by 8 bases, with 16 bases between them. Germline assignment: CDR1 LGHNA and CDR2 YSLEER. This CDR3 contains 15 residues. CDR3 nucleotides: TGCGCCAGCAGCCAAGATCTTACTCGTTCGTGGGGCTACACCTTC. It yields the protein CASSQDLTRSWGYTF.

V gene TRBV6-2 or TRBV6-3 combines with J gene TRBJ1-5, with D maybe TRBD1 (5 bases). The length of the CDR3 is 15 residues. CDR1 and CDR2 (germline): MNHEY, SVGEGT. V lost 3 bases and J lost 4, with 13 bases in between. As DNA, the CDR3 is TGTGCCAGCAGTTATCAGCGACAGAGGAATCAGCCCCAGCATTTT. Its translation is CASSYQRQRNQPQHF.

The CDR3 DNA reads as TGTGCCAGTAGTAGAGACAGGGGCCGAAACTATGGCTACACCTTC. Protein product: CASSRDRGRNYGYTF. This chain connects TRBV19 to TRBJ1-2, with 8 bases fitting TRBD1. Germline V gene lookup returns CDR1 LNHDA and CDR2 SQIVND (reference sequence). V lost 4 bases to trimming and J lost 2 bases; unmatched junction nucleotides: 6. This CDR3 comprises 15 residues.

This rearrangement joins TRBV4-3 to TRBJ1-3; no firm D call. The CDR3 sequence is 15 residues long. The ends were cut back, 4 bases at V and 0 bases at J, with 10 bases in the middle. Germline CDR1 is LGHNA and CDR2 is YSLEER. The CDR3 reads CASSLIQDSGNTIYF. The CDR3 nucleotides are TGCGCCAGCAGCCTCATTCAAGACTCTGGAAACACCATATATTTT.

This clone occurred once. J is TRBJ2-3 and V is TRBV11-2; 11 nucleotides align to TRBD2. The CDR3 totals 17 residues. The J segment lost 6 bases and the V segment lost 4 bases, leaving 12 bases of the junction unmatched. CDR1 is SGHAT and CDR2 is FQNNGV in the germline V gene. The CDR3 loop reads CASSSGWLAGGKDTQYF. The CDR3, as DNA: TGTGCCAGCAGCTCGGGTTGGCTAGCGGGGGGCAAGGATACGCAGTATTTT.

Regarding this clone: The same CDR3 can be traced to other DNA sequences in this sample. V and J are TRBV5-1 and TRBJ2-1, with D unresolved. V lost 1 base and J 4 bases, leaving 0 bases between the germline ends. This CDR3 has 11 residues. The germline gives CDR1 SGHRS, CDR2 YFSETQ. CDR3 in amino acids: CASSLYNEQFF. The CDR3 nucleotides are TGCGCCAGCAGCTTGTACAATGAGCAGTTCTTC. Supplemented by reference TRBV5-1 and TRBJ2-1, the full variable domain reads KAGVTQTPRYLIKTRGQQVTLSCSPISGHRSVSWYQQTPGQGLQFLFEYFSETQRNKGNFPGRFSGRQFSNSRSEMNVSTLELGDSALYLCASSLYNEQFFGPGTRLTVL.

This chain joins TRBV30 and TRBJ1-2, with TRBD1 identical over 10 bases. This CDR3 spans 14 amino acids. V shed 1 base, J shed 4 bases, and the junction held 3 bases outside the gene matches. Germline assignment: CDR1 GTSNPN and CDR2 SVGIG (reference sequence). Here the CDR3 reads CAWSGGDRGYGYTF. The CDR3 DNA sequence: TGTGCCTGGAGTGGGGGGGACAGGGGCTATGGCTACACCTTC.

The rearrangement uses TRBV5-1 and TRBJ1-3; 9 bases fit TRBD1. Trimming at V came to 5 bases and at J to 0 bases, leaving 6 bases not matched to a gene. The CDR3 has 16 residues. The germline V gene encodes CDR1 SGHRS and CDR2 YFSETQ. The CDR3, as DNA: TGCGCCAGCAGTCTGGCGGGACAGGGCTCTGGAAACACCATATATTTT. Amino acids: CASSLAGQGSGNTIYF.

CDR3 coding DNA: TGTGCCAGCAGTCCAGGGGACCGGGGGCAGTACTTC. Amino acid sequence: CASSPGDRGQYF. The rearrangement joins TRBV2 to TRBJ2-7; perhaps TRBD1 as D (6 bases). Trimming left V 5 bases short and J 9 bases short, with 14 bases between. The V gene's germline CDR1 is SNHLY and CDR2 FYNNEI. The CDR3 runs to 12 residues.

The genes are TRBV5-1 and TRBJ2-5, with a weak D call TRBD2 (6 bases). The V end lost 2 bases, the J end lost 2 bases, and 7 bases lay between the germline ends. The CDR3 contains 13 residues. The germline V gene encodes CDR1 SGHRS and CDR2 YFSETQ. The chain's CDR3 is CASSLSGQETQYF. CDR3 DNA sequence: TGCGCCAGCAGCTTAAGCGGGCAAGAGACCCAGTACTTC.

The CDR3 DNA follows: TGCGCCAGCAGCCAGACAGGGAGGCAGCCCCAGCATTTT. Protein: CASSQTGRQPQHF. V and J are TRBV4-3 and TRBJ1-5, with TRBD1 matching 7 bases. V shed 3 bases, J shed 7 bases, and the junction held 3 bases outside the gene matches. This CDR3 is 13 amino acids long. Germline CDR1 reads LGHNA; CDR2 reads YSLEER.

This chain uses TRBV4-2 with TRBJ1-5; no firm D call. The CDR3 is made up of 14 amino acids. Looked up from germline, CDR1 is LGHNA and CDR2 is YNFKEQ. V lost 0 bases, J lost 10 bases, and 13 bases lay in between. The CDR3 nucleotides read TGTGCCAGCAGCCAAGATCGTCGGGTCGAACCCCAGCATTTT. This codes for CASSQDRRVEPQHF.

This sequence joins TRBV6-5 and TRBJ2-3; 11 bases align to TRBD1. J was trimmed by 6 bases and V by 8 bases; bases with no gene match: 10. Germline CDR1 reads MNHEY; CDR2 reads SVGAGI. The CDR3 totals 15 residues. The CDR3 DNA follows: TGTGCCAGCGGCTCCGGGACAGGGGGTTTTGATACGCAGTATTTT. Amino acid sequence: CASGSGTGGFDTQYF.

The genes are TRBV6-6 and TRBJ2-7; TRBD2 matches 11 bases. Germline CDR1 and CDR2: MNHNY and SVGAGI (reference sequence). This CDR3 has 15 residues. V dropped 5 bases and J dropped 3; count of bases not matched to a gene: 6. CDR3 coding DNA: TGTGCCAGCAGTAAATTAGCGGGGGGGAACTACGAGCAGTACTTC. Its protein is CASSKLAGGNYEQYF.

The chain joins TRBV7-2 to TRBJ2-1, with 11 bases fitting TRBD2. CDR3 size: 15 residues. V lost 5 bases and J lost 4; bases outside the gene matches: 4. Germline V gene sequence: CDR1 SGHTA, CDR2 FQGNSA. The DNA of the CDR3 is TGTGCCAGCAGCCAGGGACTAGCGGCTTACAATGAGCAGTTCTTC. It encodes CASSQGLAAYNEQFF.

The gene calls are TRBV7-8 and TRBJ1-1; the D is unclear. The CDR3 is 15 residues long. Germline V gene sequence: CDR1 SGHVS, CDR2 FQNEAQ. V was trimmed by 4 bases and J by 0 bases, leaving 12 bases between them. The CDR3 protein is CASSSRTVMNTEAFF. DNA for the CDR3: TGTGCCAGCAGCTCGAGGACGGTAATGAACACTGAAGCTTTCTTT.

The chain recombines TRBV21-1 with TRBJ2-5; no check of the table's D call, TRBD2, against the DNA was made. TRBV21-1 counts as a pseudogene. This CDR3 is built from 17 residues. The CDR3 coding sequence is TGTGCCAGCAGCAAACAGCGAGAGCGGGACATCCAAGAGACCCAGTACTTC. It yields the protein CASSKQRERDIQETQYF.

The chain is built from TRBV18 and TRBJ1-1, with a tentative D call TRBD1 (6 bases). In germline, CDR1 is KGHSH, CDR2 LQKENI. V was clipped by 3 bases and J by 3 bases, with 11 bases between them. The CDR3 has 14 amino acids. The CDR3 coding sequence is TGTGCCAGCTCACCTGGGCAGGGGTACACTGAAGCTTTCTTT. Translation: CASSPGQGYTEAFF.

This clone was picked up one time. V gene TRBV20-1 combines with J gene TRBJ1-1; D remains ambiguous. V lost 0 bases and J 8 bases, leaving 7 bases between the germline ends. Germline CDR1 and CDR2: DFQATT and SNEGSKA (reference sequence). This CDR3 has 11 amino acids. The CDR3 DNA is TGCAGTGCTAGAGATAAAAGAGAAGCTTTCTTT. It is translated as CSARDKREAFF.